This is a list of T cell receptor beta chains from one sample in a study of cytomegalovirus exposure and HLA in healthy donors. Assay used: immunoSEQ multiplex PCR; TCRdb lists only in-frame clones, some missing. Counted here are around 100,000 clones, around 66% occurring once; the ten biggest clones make up under 4%. Specimen: PBMCs. The receptors shown here come from a man aged 30 to 39 in good health and CMV-seronegative. CDR3s include the opening cysteine and the closing phenylalanine or tryptophan. The order of the fields is V gene, J gene, D gene, clone size, CDR3 DNA, CDR3 protein. A D gene is named only where the DNA matches it firmly. Clone size is stated in some rows and not others, as once, few, many or a class when expanded.

TRBV2	TRBJ2-5	-	-	TGTGCCAGCTCCCCTGTGGGGGGTCGGGAGACCCAGTACTTC	CASSPVGGRETQYF
TRBV2	TRBJ2-2	TRBD2	-	TGTGCCAGCAACGCGGGAGGTTTCGGGGAGCTGTTTTTT	CASNAGGFGELFF
TRBV7-2	TRBJ1-5	-	-	TGTGCCAGCAGCCTCGGGACAAATAGCAATCAGCCCCAGCATTTT	CASSLGTNSNQPQHF
TRBV19	TRBJ1-2	-	-	TGTGCCAGTCGTACACCAGGGCTGGATGGCTACACCTTC	CASRTPGLDGYTF
TRBV28	TRBJ1-5	-	-	TGTGCCAGCAGTTTAAGGGGGAGAGGTCAGCCCCAGCATTTT	CASSLRGRGQPQHF
TRBV27	TRBJ2-7	TRBD2	-	TGTGCCAGCAGGGGACTAGCGGGAGGTCAAGAGCAGTACTTC	CASRGLAGGQEQYF
TRBV5-4	TRBJ2-7	TRBD1	-	TGTGCCAGCAGCTCCGGGACAGAGCCCTCGCGCGAGCAGTACTTC	CASSSGTEPSREQYF
TRBV28	TRBJ1-2	-	-	TGTGCCAGCAGTTCAGGGTTGATCTATGGCTACACCTTC	CASSSGLIYGYTF
TRBV10-1	TRBJ1-1	-	few	TGCGCCAGCAGCCAAACTATCGGCACTGAAGCTTTCTTT	CASSQTIGTEAFF
TRBV7-8	TRBJ2-5	TRBD2	once	TGTGCCAGCAGCCCGGTGGGTAGCGGGAGTTTCATAGAGACCCAGTACTTC	CASSPVGSGSFIETQYF
TRBV15	TRBJ1-4	TRBD1	-	TGTGCCACCAGCCGGGACAGTAATGAAAAACTGTTTTTT	CATSRDSNEKLFF
TRBV29-1	TRBJ1-4	TRBD1	-	TGCAGCGTTGGACAGGGCGGTGAAAAACTGTTTTTT	CSVGQGGEKLFF
TRBV6-6	TRBJ1-2	-	once	TGTGCCAATCGAGCGCCGGCCTATGGCTACACCTTC	CANRAPAYGYTF
TRBV6-5	TRBJ1-1	-	-	TGTGCCAGCAGTCCCTGGGCTGGGAGCGCTGAAGCTTTCTTT	CASSPWAGSAEAFF
TRBV4-1	TRBJ2-1	TRBD2	few	TGCGCCAGCAGCCAGGGGCTACTAGCGGGGACCTACAATGAGCAGTTCTTC	CASSQGLLAGTYNEQFF
TRBV4-2	TRBJ2-7	-	-	TGTGCCAGCAGCCAAGTTAAGTGGGGGGAGAATTACGAGCAGTACTTC	CASSQVKWGENYEQYF
TRBV12-1	TRBJ1-6	-	-	TGTGCCAGCAGCTTTGTCGGGTGCTCCTATAATTCACCCCTCCACTTT	CASSFVGCSYNSPLHF
TRBV6-5	TRBJ2-5	TRBD2	few	TGTGCCAGCAGTTACTCTCTAGCGGGAGTTAAGGAGACCCAGTACTTC	CASSYSLAGVKETQYF
TRBV28	TRBJ1-2	-	-	TGTGCCAGCAGTTTATCGGTTAACTATGGCTACACCTTC	CASSLSVNYGYTF
TRBV6-1	TRBJ2-3	-	-	TGTGCCAGCAGTGCCTGGACCTGGGGGGAGTATTTT	CASSAWTWGEYF
TRBV5-1	TRBJ2-2	TRBD2	-	TGCGCCAGCAGCTTGAGTCCGGGAGGGCTAAACACCGGGGAGCTGTTTTTT	CASSLSPGGLNTGELFF
TRBV7-8	TRBJ1-1	TRBD1	-	TGTGCCAGCAGTACCCCAGGGGGTAACGCTGAAGCTTTCTTT	CASSTPGGNAEAFF
TRBV7-9	TRBJ1-2	TRBD1	once	TGTGCCAGCAGCCTTCTGGGACAGGGGGCGCGAGGCGGCTACACCTTC	CASSLLGQGARGGYTF
TRBV4-1	TRBJ1-1	TRBD1	few	TGCGCCAGCAGCCTGTGGGACAGCGAGACTTTCTTT	CASSLWDSETFF
TRBV9	TRBJ2-4	-	few	TGTGCCAGCAGCGGGGCGGGGCCCTTAGGCATTCAGTACTTC	CASSGAGPLGIQYF
TRBV19	TRBJ2-1	TRBD2	-	TGTGCCAGTAGTAATCAGATTCGAACTAGCGGGGGGGTTTACAATGAGCAGTTCTTC	CASSNQIRTSGGVYNEQFF
TRBV2	TRBJ2-7	-	few	TGTGCCAGCCGCCTCTCTGATACGGAGGAGTACTTC	CASRLSDTEEYF
TRBV10-1	TRBJ1-4	TRBD1	once	TGCGCCAGCAGTGACAACAGGGGACCTAATGAAAAACTGTTTTTT	CASSDNRGPNEKLFF
TRBV7-2	TRBJ2-2	TRBD2	few	TGTGCCAGCAGCCCAACCGGGACTAGGAGCGGGGAGCTGTTTTTT	CASSPTGTRSGELFF
TRBV11-3	TRBJ2-3	-	once	TGTGCCAGCAGCTTGAGCCGGTTCTTCGCTCATACGCAGTATTTT	CASSLSRFFAHTQYF
TRBV6-1	TRBJ1-5	TRBD1	-	TGTGCCAGCAGTGGAGGACAGGGAGCAAGCAATCAGCCCCAGCATTTT	CASSGGQGASNQPQHF
TRBV27	TRBJ2-3	TRBD1	-	TGTGCCAGCAGTTTAATGACAGGGACCAGAGATACGCAGTATTTT	CASSLMTGTRDTQYF
TRBV9	TRBJ1-3	-	-	TGTGCCAGCAGCGCCCGGGTAGGAAACACCATATATTTT	CASSARVGNTIYF
TRBV18	TRBJ1-2	TRBD1	-	TGTGCCAGCTCCCCGGGACAGGGGACCTATGGCTACACCTTC	CASSPGQGTYGYTF
TRBV5-4	TRBJ1-2	-	-	TGTGCCAGCAGCTCGCTGGCCCAGGGAGGAAACTATGGCTACACCTTC	CASSSLAQGGNYGYTF
TRBV28	TRBJ1-1	-	-	TGTGCCAGCAGCCGGAGACCCCCGAATGCTTTCTTT	CASSRRPPNAFF
TRBV19	TRBJ2-5	-	once	TGTGCCAGTAGTATAGGGGGGGTTCAAGAGACCCAGTACTTC	CASSIGGVQETQYF
TRBV6-5	TRBJ1-1	-	-	TGTGCCAGCAGTGGACAGACGAACACTGAAGCTTTCTTT	CASSGQTNTEAFF
TRBV19	TRBJ1-6	-	-	TGTGCCAGTACCCCTGACACGGCCTTATCACCCCTCCACTTT	CASTPDTALSPLHF
TRBV7-3	TRBJ2-3	TRBD2	-	TGTGCCAGCAGCCTAGCGGGACTAGCGGGGGAAACAGATACGCAGTATTTT	CASSLAGLAGETDTQYF
TRBV11-2	TRBJ2-5	-	-	TGTGCCAGCAGCTTAGCGGGTATCGGGACCCAGTACTTC	CASSLAGIGTQYF
TRBV9	TRBJ2-7	TRBD2	-	TGTGCCAGCAGCGTAGAGGTTAGCGGGAATTTCTACGAGCAGTACTTC	CASSVEVSGNFYEQYF
TRBV4-1	TRBJ2-3	-	few	TGCGCCAGCAGCCAAGAAGGACTTCTAATTCCAGATACGCAGTATTTT	CASSQEGLLIPDTQYF
TRBV7-3	TRBJ2-2	TRBD2	-	TGTGCCAGCCAGATGCTAGCGGGTTCCGGGGAGCTGTTTTTT	CASQMLAGSGELFF
TRBV19	TRBJ2-5	TRBD1	-	TGTGCCAGTAGTACCGGGACAGGGGGCTCTAAGACCCAGTACTTC	CASSTGTGGSKTQYF
TRBV30	TRBJ1-5	TRBD1	-	TGTGCCTGGGGATCAACAGGGGGATTCAATCAGCCCCAGCATTTT	CAWGSTGGFNQPQHF
TRBV4-1	TRBJ2-3	-	few	TGCGCCAGCAGCCAGGTAGCAGTCCCAGATACGCAGTATTTT	CASSQVAVPDTQYF
TRBV19	TRBJ2-2	TRBD1	-	TGTGCCAGTAGTCGGACAGGGGATAGATCCGGGGAGCTGTTTTTT	CASSRTGDRSGELFF
TRBV5-1	TRBJ1-5	TRBD1	-	TGCGCCAGCAGCTTGGACAGGGGGAGCAATCAGCCCCGGCATTTT	CASSLDRGSNQPRHF
TRBV19	TRBJ2-5	TRBD2	-	TGTGCCAGTAGCCTACGGGGGGGGAAAGAGACCCAGTACTTC	CASSLRGGKETQYF